The 5 T cell receptor beta chains presented below share a single source sample, sequenced in a study of shared clonotypes between healthy human individuals. Clones were sequenced by immunoSEQ multiplex PCR, and TCRdb holds only the in-frame ones, with some missing. The sample has approximately 710,000 clones, 80% to 95% seen once. Input material: memory CD8+ T cells from PBMCs. Subset of the sample: CD45RO+ cells pooled with CCR7-negative TemRA cells. These receptors originate from a man aged 18 to 35 in good health. Some clones in this sample may be carry-over from other donors' samples.

J is TRBJ2-3 and V is TRBV27; a possible D gene is TRBD2 (5 bases). Trimming removed 5 bases at V and 1 base at J, with 13 bases between. Germline CDR1 is MNHEY and CDR2 is SMNVEV (reference sequence). The CDR3 extends over 15 amino acids. The DNA of the CDR3 is TGTGCCAGCAGTCCGGATCACGGGGGCACAGATACGCAGTATTTT. Translation gives CASSPDHGGTDTQYF.

The chain employs TRBV4-2 and TRBJ2-3, with D tentatively TRBD2 (5 bases). V lost 10 bases and J lost 0, with 11 bases in between. The CDR3 spans 13 residues. Germline CDR1 LGHNA, CDR2 YNFKEQ. DNA for the CDR3: TGTGCCACCTATAGCGTGAGCACAGATACGCAGTATTTT. Its protein product is CATYSVSTDTQYF.

The chain carries TRBV30 and TRBJ2-3; TRBD2 aligns across 12 bases. The CDR3 length is 18 residues. After removal of 2 bases from V and 0 bases from J, the junction contained 9 bases not matched to a gene. Germline CDR1 is GTSNPN and CDR2 is SVGIG (reference sequence). As DNA, the CDR3 is TGTGCCTGGAGTTTTTCGACTAGCGGGGGAACTAGCACAGATACGCAGTATTTT. It codes for CAWSFSTSGGTSTDTQYF.

The chain couples TRBV4-1 to TRBJ2-7; D might be TRBD1 (6 bases). V lost 3 bases and J lost 6, with 15 bases in between. This CDR3 region has 14 residues. The germline V gene has CDR1 MGHRA and CDR2 YSYEKL. CDR3: CASSQGTGNSEQYF. CDR3 nucleotide sequence: TGCGCCAGCAGCCAGGGAACAGGGAACTCCGAGCAGTACTTC.

The rearrangement joins TRBV5-4 to TRBJ2-1, with 8 positions matching TRBD1. The CDR3 consists of 15 residues. Germline CDR1 is SGHNT and CDR2 is YYREEE (reference sequence). J gave up 6 bases and V 3 bases, and 8 bases lay outside the gene matches. The chain's CDR3 is CASSSGQGGPNEQFF. The DNA of the CDR3 is TGTGCCAGCAGCTCCGGACAGGGAGGACCCAATGAGCAGTTCTTC.